The text below deals with one T cell receptor (beta chain). The antigen is unknown. Samples each had at least 6 micrograms of total RNA extracted. This record comes from a study of blood T cells in healthy people across ages. Points from the study as a whole: Older age coincided with a roughly linear decline in TCR beta diversity per million T cells.

A second 7 to 11 cycle PCR used barcoded and J-beta primers. Tagging of each cDNA molecule was performed by a template-switch adaptor with 12 random nucleotides. MiXCR, applied by TCRdb to the 5' RACE reads, yields one record per CDR3 protein. Among around 1,500,000 distinct CDR3 sequences listed, over 25% were seen once. Trimming pared 7 bases from V and 4 bases from J, leaving 16 bases between. This CDR3 is built from 13 residues. CDR1 and CDR2 from the germline V gene are DFQATT and SNEGSKA (reference sequence). The sample consisted of blood. This receptor was obtained from a woman aged 25 to 39 in good health. The gene calls are TRBV20-1 and TRBJ1-2, with D possibly matching TRBD1 (5 bases). The CDR3 DNA reads as TGCAGTGACTCAAAGCGGGGACTCTATGGCTACACCTTC. Translated, it gives CSDSKRGLYGYTF.